This passage covers 26 T cell receptor beta chains from one sample sequenced in a study of T cells in localized non-small cell lung cancer. Sequencing was performed with immunoSEQ multiplex PCR; in TCRdb, only in-frame clones are kept and a portion is missing. The sample includes some 36,000 clones, approximately 90% seen only once; the top ten take over 5.5%. This material consisted of peripheral blood mononuclear cells, taken before any cancer treatment. The receptor set was obtained from a male donor aged 60 or over with stage II lung adenocarcinoma.

The V call is TRBV9, the J call TRBJ2-2, with 11 bases that match TRBD2. The CDR3 has 15 amino acids. Germline CDR1 SGDLS, CDR2 YYNGEE. The trim removed 5 bases at V and 5 bases at J, leaving 5 bases unmatched. The DNA of the CDR3 is TGTGCCAGCAGGGTGACTAGCGGGACGACCGGGGAGCTGTTTTTT. Translation: CASRVTSGTTGELFF.

V and J are TRBV14 and TRBJ2-3, with D unclear. Deletions cut 4 bases from V and 1 base from J, with 15 bases between. This CDR3 is 16 amino acids long. CDR1 is SGHDN and CDR2 is FVKESK in the germline V gene. CDR3 sequence (DNA): TGTGCCAGCAGCCCCGCGCACCTCGGAGGCACAGATACGCAGTATTTT. This codes for CASSPAHLGGTDTQYF.

This chain links TRBV2 with TRBJ1-4; D may be TRBD1 (5 bases). This CDR3 has 16 residues. V gave up 5 bases and J gave up 4 bases, with 17 bases separating them. CDR1 is SNHLY, CDR2 FYNNEI, per germline. CDR3 in DNA: TGTGCCAGCAGTCCCCCCGGCGGGGCTCTTAATGAAAAACTGTTTTTT. As protein: CASSPPGGALNEKLFF.

The gene calls are TRBV7-9 and TRBJ1-2; 8 nucleotides match TRBD1. The CDR3 loop spans 15 amino acids. Germline V gives CDR1 SEHNR, CDR2 FQNEAQ (reference sequence). J gave up 4 bases and V 2 bases, and 6 bases lay outside the gene matches. CDR3 residues: CASSLSLQGVYGYTF. CDR3 DNA: TGTGCCAGCAGCTTAAGCCTACAGGGGGTCTATGGCTACACCTTC. Using reference TRBV7-9 and TRBJ1-2 for the parts outside the CDR3, the full variable domain is DTGVSQNPRHKITKRGQNVTFRCDPISEHNRLYWYRQTLGQGPEFLTYFQNEAQLEKSRLLSDRFSAERPKGSFSTLEIQRTEQGDSAMYLCASSLSLQGVYGYTFGSGTRLTVV.

The chain recombines TRBV30 with TRBJ1-2; TRBD1 matches 7 bases. Germline loops: CDR1 GTSNPN, CDR2 SVGIG (reference sequence). V trimming: 2 bases; J trimming: 5 bases; junction bases outside the gene matches: 5. The CDR3 is 13 amino acids. CDR3 loop: CAWSLAGGYGYTF. Written as DNA, the CDR3 is TGTGCCTGGAGTCTGGCAGGGGGATATGGCTACACCTTC.

This rearrangement joins TRBV4-1 to TRBJ1-1; D not certain. CDR3 length equals 16 residues. Trimming left V 4 bases short and J 1 base short, with 16 bases between. CDR1 and CDR2 from the germline V gene are MGHRA and YSYEKL. The CDR3 loop is CASSPMSASGNTEAFF. The DNA for the CDR3 is TGCGCCAGCAGCCCTATGTCCGCCTCGGGGAACACTGAAGCTTTCTTT.

V and J are TRBV7-2 and TRBJ1-1; 8 bases fit TRBD1. Germline-derived CDR1 and CDR2 are SGHTA and FQGNSA. CDR3 length: 15 amino acids. Losses at the gene ends were 4 bases for V and 6 bases for J; bases not matched to a gene: 10. CDR3 sequence: CASSWPRQGIAEAFF. CDR3 coding DNA: TGTGCCAGCAGCTGGCCCCGACAGGGGATCGCTGAAGCTTTCTTT.

J is TRBJ2-1 and V is TRBV5-1, with 11 positions matching TRBD2. The V and J ends lost 0 bases and 8 bases, in that order; junction bases with no gene match: 7. Per the germline V gene, CDR1 is SGHRS and CDR2 is YFSETQ. This CDR3 comprises 16 residues. The CDR3: CASSLGLAGPGDEQFF. CDR3 sequence (DNA): TGCGCCAGCAGCTTGGGACTAGCGGGACCCGGGGATGAGCAGTTCTTC.

This chain connects TRBV5-1 to TRBJ2-1; 12 positions agree with TRBD2. V dropped 0 bases and J dropped 7; count of bases not matched to a gene: 5. CDR1 is SGHRS and CDR2 is YFSETQ in the germline V gene. The CDR3 is 16 residues long. The CDR3 reads CASSLDGLAGSNEQFF. CDR3 bases: TGCGCCAGCAGCTTGGATGGACTAGCGGGAAGTAATGAGCAGTTCTTC. Based on the CDR3 plus reference TRBV5-1 and TRBJ2-1, the full variable domain is KAGVTQTPRYLIKTRGQQVTLSCSPISGHRSVSWYQQTPGQGLQFLFEYFSETQRNKGNFPGRFSGRQFSNSRSEMNVSTLELGDSALYLCASSLDGLAGSNEQFFGPGTRLTVL.

This chain uses TRBV29-1 with TRBJ2-5; TRBD2 agrees at 10 bases. V lost 5 bases and J lost 6; bases outside the gene matches: 9. This CDR3 spans 14 amino acids. The germline V gene encodes CDR1 SQVTM and CDR2 ANQGSEA. The CDR3 DNA is TGCAGCGTTTCCCCAGCGGGAGGGCCACAGACCCAGTACTTC. Translation gives CSVSPAGGPQTQYF.

The table lists this clone with a count of one. The chain joins TRBV14 to TRBJ2-7, with D possibly called TRBD1 or TRBD2 (6 bases each). From germline, CDR1 is SGHDN and CDR2 FVKESK. The germline V and J ends were trimmed by 1 base and 2 bases, with 12 bases remaining between them. The CDR3 extends over 15 amino acids. CDR3 sequence reads: CASSQGRGAPYEQYF. The CDR3 nucleotides are TGTGCCAGCAGCCAAGGGAGGGGGGCTCCCTACGAGCAGTACTTC.

V and J are TRBV7-6 and TRBJ2-5, with 10 bases matching TRBD2. CDR3 length: 15 residues. Trimming took 2 bases from V and 3 from J; bases not matched to a gene: 3. Looked up from germline, CDR1 is SGHVS and CDR2 is FNYEAQ. The CDR3 loop is CASSLIAGGKETQYF. Here the CDR3 DNA reads TGTGCCAGCAGCTTAATAGCGGGAGGTAAAGAGACCCAGTACTTC.

The chain has TRBV11-3 and TRBJ2-7, with D perhaps being TRBD1 or TRBD2 (6 bases each). V lost 2 bases to trimming and J lost 6 bases, with 14 bases between them. Germline CDR1 reads SGHNT; CDR2 reads YENEEA. The CDR3 is made up of 14 amino acids. The DNA for the CDR3 is TGTGCCAGCAGCTTAACAGGGAGGTCAGGCGAGCAGTACTTC. Its protein product is CASSLTGRSGEQYF.

Only one count was recorded for this clone. The chain links TRBV6-5 to TRBJ2-5; possibly TRBD1 for D (6 bases). This CDR3 is 15 amino acids long. V gave up 7 bases and J gave up 2 bases, with 17 bases separating them. Germline V CDR1 and CDR2: MNHEY, SVGAGI. The CDR3 is CASTDRSLVQETQYF. In DNA, the CDR3 is TGTGCCAGCACCGACAGGTCGCTAGTACAAGAGACCCAGTACTTC.

This clone came up once. This chain links TRBV23-1 with TRBJ2-5; 10 positions agree with TRBD2. TRBV23-1 belongs to the ORF category, with a function that is uncertain. V shed 9 bases, J shed 7 bases, and the junction held 11 bases outside the gene matches. This CDR3 contains 14 residues. The CDR3: CARRRTSGLGTQYF. The CDR3 nucleotides read TGCGCCAGAAGGAGGACTAGCGGTCTGGGGACCCAGTACTTC.

The rearrangement uses TRBV6-6 and TRBJ2-7, with D maybe TRBD2 (5 bases). Germline assignment: CDR1 MNHNY and CDR2 SVGAGI (reference sequence). CDR3 length: 15 residues. V was clipped by 0 bases and J by 4 bases, with 13 bases between them. The CDR3 here is CASSYSGGRGYEQYF. The CDR3 DNA follows: TGTGCCAGCAGTTACTCTGGAGGCAGAGGGTACGAGCAGTACTTC.

This chain joins TRBV5-6 and TRBJ1-1; D is undetermined. Germline V gene lookup returns CDR1 SGHDT and CDR2 YYEEEE. This CDR3 is 14 amino acids long. Trimming removed 3 bases at V and 2 bases at J, with 11 bases between. The CDR3 reads CASSWEGYNTEAFF. CDR3 bases: TGTGCCAGCAGCTGGGAGGGATATAACACTGAAGCTTTCTTT.

This clone was detected only once. V is TRBV5-1 and J is TRBJ2-7; D is tentatively TRBD1 or TRBD2 (5 bases each). This CDR3 has 14 residues. Germline V gives CDR1 SGHRS, CDR2 YFSETQ. V dropped 4 bases and J dropped 0 bases, with 11 bases sitting between them. CDR3 coding DNA: TGCGCCAGCAGCCGGGACGTCTACTCCTACGAGCAGTACTTC. This encodes CASSRDVYSYEQYF.

The chain links TRBV27 to TRBJ1-1; 9 bases align to TRBD1. The CDR3 has 16 amino acids. With 4 bases clipped from V and 5 bases from J, the junction kept 11 bases outside the gene matches. The germline V gene encodes CDR1 MNHEY and CDR2 SMNVEV (reference sequence). The CDR3 here is CASSSTWTGAGTEAFF. The CDR3 nucleotides read TGTGCCAGCAGTTCGACATGGACAGGGGCAGGTACTGAAGCTTTCTTT.

The rearrangement joins TRBV18 to TRBJ1-2; D perhaps matches TRBD1 (5 bases). Trimming took off 5 bases at V and 4 bases at J, with 14 bases between the two ends. From germline, CDR1 is KGHSH and CDR2 LQKENI. The length of the CDR3 is 14 residues. This CDR3 is CASSTGGGGYGYTF. CDR3 sequence (DNA): TGTGCCAGCTCAACCGGCGGGGGGGGCTATGGCTACACCTTC.

The V gene is TRBV5-1, the J gene TRBJ2-7; no definite D call. CDR1 and CDR2 from the germline V gene are SGHRS and YFSETQ. The CDR3 is 12 amino acids. V gave up 0 bases and J gave up 3 bases, with 4 bases separating them. For the CDR3, the DNA is TGCGCCAGCAGCTTGGTCAGCTACGAGCAGTACTTC. Amino acids: CASSLVSYEQYF.

This clone was seen once. The genes are TRBV7-2 and TRBJ1-2; TRBD1 matches at 7 bases. The CDR3 has 14 residues. The junction had 8 bases not matched to a gene; V was cut back by 3 bases and J by 7 bases. Germline lookup yields CDR1 SGHTA and CDR2 FQGNSA. The CDR3 is CASSLGQLRLGYTF. CDR3 DNA sequence: TGTGCCAGCAGCTTGGGACAGCTGAGGCTTGGCTACACCTTC. The variable domain in full, completed from reference TRBV7-2 and TRBJ1-2, reads GAGVSQSPSNKVTEKGKDVELRCDPISGHTALYWYRQSLGQGLEFLIYFQGNSAPDKSGLPSDRFSAERTGGSVSTLTIQRTQQEDSAVYLCASSLGQLRLGYTFGSGTRLTVV.

This clone has just one count. V and J are TRBV7-2 and TRBJ1-5; tentative D call: TRBD1 (5 bases). With 5 bases removed from V and 6 bases from J, the gap between germline ends came to 14 bases. CDR1 is SGHTA, CDR2 FQGNSA, per germline. This CDR3 region has 14 residues. The CDR3 nucleotides read TGTGCCAGCAGCGCCCCTGGGGGTGGTCAGCCCCAGCATTTT. This gives the protein CASSAPGGGQPQHF.

The chain combines TRBV6-1 with TRBJ2-3; TRBD1 aligns across 10 bases. CDR1 is MNHNS and CDR2 is SASEGT in the germline V gene. J gave up 4 bases and V 4 bases, and 17 bases lay outside the gene matches. CDR3 length: 19 amino acids. The CDR3 DNA follows: TGTGCCAGCAGTGTTTTCTCGGGGGTGACAGGGGGCTCGGCAGATACGCAGTATTTT. Its translation is CASSVFSGVTGGSADTQYF.

The rearrangement uses TRBV7-3 and TRBJ2-1; 7 bases are a match to TRBD2. Germline loops: CDR1 SGHTA, CDR2 FQGTGA. V was clipped by 5 bases and J by 7 bases; unmatched bases: 8. This CDR3 comprises 14 residues. CDR3: CASSLLEAGNEQFF. The CDR3 coding sequence is TGTGCCAGCAGCCTGCTGGAAGCGGGGAATGAGCAGTTCTTC.

The V call is TRBV7-8, the J call TRBJ1-3; D might be TRBD1 (5 bases). CDR1 is SGHVS, CDR2 FQNEAQ, per germline. The germline V and J ends were trimmed by 7 bases and 4 bases, with 14 bases remaining between them. This CDR3 region has 14 residues. CDR3 nucleotide sequence: TGTGCCAGCAATCAGGGAAACTTCGGAAACACCATATATTTT. It translates to CASNQGNFGNTIYF.